The rows below give T cell receptor beta chains drawn from one sample of a study of OX40 agonist ivuxolimab in advanced cancers. TCRdb's copy holds only in-frame clones and misses some; the assay was immunoSEQ multiplex PCR. The sample lists some 64,000 clones, roughly 86% occurring once. The material sequenced was CD4+ or CD8+ T cells sorted from blood, taken in a trial of the OX40 agonist ivuxolimab. The receptor set was obtained from an adult with an advanced solid tumor such as melanoma, head and neck, liver or kidney cancer. CDR3s include the opening cysteine and the closing phenylalanine or tryptophan. Fields, in order: CDR3 DNA, CDR3 protein, clone size, V gene, D gene, J gene. A D gene is named only where the DNA matches it firmly. Some rows mark clone size as missing; the rest say once, few, many or name a class of expanded clone.

cdr3_nt: TGTGCCAGCAGCCGCCTGGCGGATGGTGAGACCCAGTACTTC
cdr3_aa: CASSRLADGETQYF
clone_size: .
v_call: TRBV14
d_call: .
j_call: TRBJ2-5

cdr3_nt: TGTGCCAGCAGGCTAGAAGGGTTCTTAGAGACCCAGTACTTC
cdr3_aa: CASRLEGFLETQYF
clone_size: .
v_call: TRBV6-6
d_call: .
j_call: TRBJ2-5

cdr3_nt: TGCGCCAGCAGTGAGTCGGGACATTATGAGCAGTTCTTC
cdr3_aa: CASSESGHYEQFF
clone_size: .
v_call: TRBV10-2
d_call: .
j_call: TRBJ2-1

cdr3_nt: TGTGCCAGTAGTATTAAGACAGGGGGATCACGCAATCAGCCCCAGCATTTT
cdr3_aa: CASSIKTGGSRNQPQHF
clone_size: .
v_call: TRBV19
d_call: TRBD1
j_call: TRBJ1-5

cdr3_nt: TGCGCCAGCGGAAACAATCGGGAGACCCAGTACTTC
cdr3_aa: CASGNNRETQYF
clone_size: .
v_call: TRBV5-1
d_call: .
j_call: TRBJ2-5

cdr3_nt: TGCGCCAGCAGCGAGGGACAGGGCAACTATGGCTACACCTTC
cdr3_aa: CASSEGQGNYGYTF
clone_size: .
v_call: TRBV5-1
d_call: TRBD1
j_call: TRBJ1-2

cdr3_nt: TGTGCCAGCAGCCCCCGGGTCGGGACCGGGGCCAACGTCCTGACTTTC
cdr3_aa: CASSPRVGTGANVLTF
clone_size: .
v_call: TRBV16
d_call: .
j_call: TRBJ2-6

cdr3_nt: TGCGCCAGCAGCCTCCCTGGGGGGGAGCAGTACTTC
cdr3_aa: CASSLPGGEQYF
clone_size: .
v_call: TRBV4-3
d_call: .
j_call: TRBJ2-7

cdr3_nt: TGCGCCAGCAGCCACCAGTACAGGGGGGATGAAAAACTGTTTTTT
cdr3_aa: CASSHQYRGDEKLFF
clone_size: .
v_call: TRBV4-3
d_call: TRBD1
j_call: TRBJ1-4

cdr3_nt: TGTGCCAGCAGCTACACTCAGGGGGTGGGAGCAGATACGCAGTATTTT
cdr3_aa: CASSYTQGVGADTQYF
clone_size: .
v_call: TRBV4-2
d_call: TRBD1
j_call: TRBJ2-3

cdr3_nt: TGTGCCAGCAGCCCAGAAGCGAGCCACGAGCAGTACTTC
cdr3_aa: CASSPEASHEQYF
clone_size: .
v_call: TRBV9
d_call: .
j_call: TRBJ2-7

cdr3_nt: TGTGCCAGCACCTTTGGGGGCGGCGGGGGCTACACCTTC
cdr3_aa: CASTFGGGGGYTF
clone_size: .
v_call: TRBV25-1
d_call: .
j_call: TRBJ1-2

cdr3_nt: TGTGCTAGTGGTTTGGGTCGGGACAGCGTGAACTTC
cdr3_aa: CASGLGRDSVNF
clone_size: .
v_call: TRBV12-5
d_call: TRBD1
j_call: TRBJ2-7

cdr3_nt: TGTGCCATCAGTCCCGGGACTAGCGGGTCCTACGAGCAGTACTTC
cdr3_aa: CAISPGTSGSYEQYF
clone_size: .
v_call: TRBV10-3
d_call: TRBD2
j_call: TRBJ2-7

cdr3_nt: TGTGCCTGGGCACAGGGGGCATATAATTCACCCCTCCACTTT
cdr3_aa: CAWAQGAYNSPLHF
clone_size: .
v_call: TRBV30
d_call: TRBD1
j_call: TRBJ1-6

cdr3_nt: TGTGCCAGCAGCTGGGATAGCAATCAGCCCCAGCATTTT
cdr3_aa: CASSWDSNQPQHF
clone_size: .
v_call: TRBV9
d_call: .
j_call: TRBJ1-5

cdr3_nt: TGTGCCAGCAGTGTTCCCGGACCCTCTTATGGCTACACCTTC
cdr3_aa: CASSVPGPSYGYTF
clone_size: .
v_call: TRBV2
d_call: .
j_call: TRBJ1-2

cdr3_nt: TGTGCCAGCTCACCAATTCTTTCGGAAAACTACGAGCAGTACTTC
cdr3_aa: CASSPILSENYEQYF
clone_size: .
v_call: TRBV18
d_call: .
j_call: TRBJ2-7

cdr3_nt: TGTGCCAGCATCGGGACACTGTCGAACACTGAAGCTTTCTTT
cdr3_aa: CASIGTLSNTEAFF
clone_size: .
v_call: TRBV11-1
d_call: .
j_call: TRBJ1-1

cdr3_nt: TGCGCCAGCAGCCAAGATGTCGGGGGTTTAGTTGATACGCAGTATTTT
cdr3_aa: CASSQDVGGLVDTQYF
clone_size: once
v_call: TRBV4-1
d_call: .
j_call: TRBJ2-3

cdr3_nt: TGCGCCAGCAGCTTAGGGTCCTCGGGCACAGATACGCAGTATTTT
cdr3_aa: CASSLGSSGTDTQYF
clone_size: .
v_call: TRBV5-1
d_call: .
j_call: TRBJ2-3

cdr3_nt: TGTGCCAGCAGCCCCCGACACGTAGCCAAAAACATTCAGTACTTC
cdr3_aa: CASSPRHVAKNIQYF
clone_size: .
v_call: TRBV14
d_call: .
j_call: TRBJ2-4

cdr3_nt: TGTGCCGTCGGGAGTCTCTACGAGCAGTACTTC
cdr3_aa: CAVGSLYEQYF
clone_size: .
v_call: TRBV19
d_call: .
j_call: TRBJ2-7

cdr3_nt: TGTGCCAGCAGCTTTTTTAGGTCCTACGAGCAGTACTTC
cdr3_aa: CASSFFRSYEQYF
clone_size: .
v_call: TRBV5-5
d_call: .
j_call: TRBJ2-7

cdr3_nt: TGTGCCAGTACCCGGGACAGGGAGTCCTACGAGCAGTACTTC
cdr3_aa: CASTRDRESYEQYF
clone_size: few
v_call: TRBV19
d_call: TRBD1
j_call: TRBJ2-7

cdr3_nt: TGTGCCAGCAGTTCGGTGGGACAGGGACTCACAGATACGCAGTATTTT
cdr3_aa: CASSSVGQGLTDTQYF
clone_size: .
v_call: TRBV28
d_call: TRBD1
j_call: TRBJ2-3

cdr3_nt: TGTGCCAGCAGCCCCACTAGCGCGGGCTACGAGCAGTACTTC
cdr3_aa: CASSPTSAGYEQYF
clone_size: .
v_call: TRBV6-5
d_call: TRBD2
j_call: TRBJ2-7

cdr3_nt: TGCGCCAGCAGCTTGGGATTGGGCGGGAGTAATGAGCAGTTCTTC
cdr3_aa: CASSLGLGGSNEQFF
clone_size: .
v_call: TRBV5-1
d_call: TRBD2
j_call: TRBJ2-1

cdr3_nt: TGTGCCAGCAGCTTAGGCAGGGTAGCTGGAAACACCATATATTTT
cdr3_aa: CASSLGRVAGNTIYF
clone_size: .
v_call: TRBV7-6
d_call: .
j_call: TRBJ1-3

cdr3_nt: TGTGCCAGCTCAAGGATGGACAGGGTCGGAGCGGGAAACACCATATATTTT
cdr3_aa: CASSRMDRVGAGNTIYF
clone_size: .
v_call: TRBV18
d_call: TRBD1
j_call: TRBJ1-3

cdr3_nt: TGTGCCAGTAGTAGCGGGGCCTCCTACGAGCAGTACTTC
cdr3_aa: CASSSGASYEQYF
clone_size: .
v_call: TRBV19
d_call: .
j_call: TRBJ2-7

cdr3_nt: TGTGCCAGCAGTTTACGACAGGCAATAATCACCGGGGAGCTGTTTTTT
cdr3_aa: CASSLRQAIITGELFF
clone_size: .
v_call: TRBV28
d_call: .
j_call: TRBJ2-2

cdr3_nt: TGTGCCAGCAGCCCGAGCTTAACCTCCGGCGAGCAGTACTTC
cdr3_aa: CASSPSLTSGEQYF
clone_size: .
v_call: TRBV11-2
d_call: .
j_call: TRBJ2-7

cdr3_nt: TGTGCCAGCAGTCTCCTTATAACCTTCACAGATACGCAGTATTTT
cdr3_aa: CASSLLITFTDTQYF
clone_size: .
v_call: TRBV28
d_call: .
j_call: TRBJ2-3

cdr3_nt: TGTGCCAGCAGCGTAAGCACAGGGGCCCCTACTGGGGCCAACGTCCTGACTTTC
cdr3_aa: CASSVSTGAPTGANVLTF
clone_size: .
v_call: TRBV9
d_call: TRBD1
j_call: TRBJ2-6

cdr3_nt: TGTGCCAGCAGCTTACGCGGGAGTTTGGTTGATGAGCAGTTCTTC
cdr3_aa: CASSLRGSLVDEQFF
clone_size: once
v_call: TRBV7-3
d_call: TRBD2
j_call: TRBJ2-1